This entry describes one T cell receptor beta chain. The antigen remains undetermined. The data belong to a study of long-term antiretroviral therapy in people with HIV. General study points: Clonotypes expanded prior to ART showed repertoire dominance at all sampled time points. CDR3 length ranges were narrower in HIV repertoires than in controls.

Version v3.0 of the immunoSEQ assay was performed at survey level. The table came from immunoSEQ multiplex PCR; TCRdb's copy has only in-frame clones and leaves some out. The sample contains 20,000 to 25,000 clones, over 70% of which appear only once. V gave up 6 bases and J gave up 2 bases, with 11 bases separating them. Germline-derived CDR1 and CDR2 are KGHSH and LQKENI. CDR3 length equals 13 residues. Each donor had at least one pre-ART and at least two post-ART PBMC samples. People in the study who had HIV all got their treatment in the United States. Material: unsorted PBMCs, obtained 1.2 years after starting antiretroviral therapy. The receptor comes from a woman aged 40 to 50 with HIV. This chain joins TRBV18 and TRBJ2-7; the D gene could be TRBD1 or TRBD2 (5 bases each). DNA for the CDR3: TGTGCCAGCTCGCCCGGGACCACCTACGAGCAGTACTTC. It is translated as CASSPGTTYEQYF.